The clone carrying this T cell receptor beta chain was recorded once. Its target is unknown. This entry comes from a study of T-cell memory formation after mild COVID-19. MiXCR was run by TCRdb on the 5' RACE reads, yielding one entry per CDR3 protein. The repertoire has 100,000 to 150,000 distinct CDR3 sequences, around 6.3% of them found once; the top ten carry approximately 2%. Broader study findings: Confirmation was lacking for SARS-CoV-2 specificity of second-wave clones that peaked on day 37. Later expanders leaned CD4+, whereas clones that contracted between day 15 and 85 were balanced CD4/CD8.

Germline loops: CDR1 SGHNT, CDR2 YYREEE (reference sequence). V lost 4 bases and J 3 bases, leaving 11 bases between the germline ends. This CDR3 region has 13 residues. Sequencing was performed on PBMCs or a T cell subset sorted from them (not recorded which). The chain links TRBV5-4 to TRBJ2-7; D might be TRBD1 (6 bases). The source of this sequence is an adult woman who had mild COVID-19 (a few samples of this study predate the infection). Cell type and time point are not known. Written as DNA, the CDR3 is TGTGCCAGCAGCGTCAGGGGAGTCTACGAGCAGTACTTC. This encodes CASSVRGVYEQYF. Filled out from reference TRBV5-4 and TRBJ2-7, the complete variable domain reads ETGVTQSPTHLIKTRGQQVTLRCSSQSGHNTVSWYQQALGQGPQFIFQYYREEENGRGNFPPRFSGLQFPNYSSELNVNALELDDSALYLCASSVRGVYEQYFGPGTRLTVT.